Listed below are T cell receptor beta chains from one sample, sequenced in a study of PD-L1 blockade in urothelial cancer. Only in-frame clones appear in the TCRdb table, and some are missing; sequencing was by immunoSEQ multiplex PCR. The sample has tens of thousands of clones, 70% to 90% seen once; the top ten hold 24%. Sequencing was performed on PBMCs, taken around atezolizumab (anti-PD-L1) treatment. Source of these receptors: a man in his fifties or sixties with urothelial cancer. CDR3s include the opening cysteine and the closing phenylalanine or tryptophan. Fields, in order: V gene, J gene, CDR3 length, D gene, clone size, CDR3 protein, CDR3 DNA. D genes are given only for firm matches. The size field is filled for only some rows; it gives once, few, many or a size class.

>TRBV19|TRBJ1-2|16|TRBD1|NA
CASSRLDPGTDNGYTF
TGTGCCAGTAGTAGATTGGATCCCGGGACAGACAATGGCTACACCTTC
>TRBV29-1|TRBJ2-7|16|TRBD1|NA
CSVEGVDRSDSYEQYF
TGCAGCGTTGAAGGGGTGGACAGGTCCGACTCCTACGAGCAGTACTTC
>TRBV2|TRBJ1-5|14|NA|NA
CASKGGGGHQPQHF
TGTGCCAGCAAGGGAGGGGGGGGGCATCAGCCCCAGCATTTT
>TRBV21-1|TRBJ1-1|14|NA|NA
CASRGDRVNTEAFF
TGTGCCAGCCGAGGGGACAGGGTGAACACTGAAGCTTTCTTT
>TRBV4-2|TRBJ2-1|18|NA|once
CASSQDLGAVGSYNEQFF
TGTGCCAGCAGCCAAGATTTGGGAGCGGTGGGGTCCTACAATGAGCAGTTCTTC
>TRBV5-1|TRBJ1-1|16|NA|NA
CASSLELLSSRTEAFF
TGCGCCAGCAGCTTGGAACTCCTCTCGTCTCGCACTGAAGCTTTCTTT
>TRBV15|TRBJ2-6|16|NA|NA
CATSRDVAAGANVLTF
TGTGCCACCAGCAGAGATGTGGCAGCTGGGGCCAACGTCCTGACTTTC
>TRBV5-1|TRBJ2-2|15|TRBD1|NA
CASSSGQGVVGELFF
TGCGCCAGCAGCTCGGGACAGGGGGTTGTCGGGGAGCTGTTTTTT
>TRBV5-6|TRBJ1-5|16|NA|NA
CASSRQGRTYNQPQHF
TGTGCCAGCAGCCGCCAGGGCCGGACATACAATCAGCCCCAGCATTTT
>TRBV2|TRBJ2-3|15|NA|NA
CASSREGTQSDTQYF
TGTGCCAGCAGCCGCGAGGGGACACAATCAGATACGCAGTATTTT
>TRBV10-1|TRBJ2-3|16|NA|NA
CASSEGLAASTDTQYF
TGCGCCAGCAGTGAAGGCCTAGCAGCTAGCACAGATACGCAGTATTTT
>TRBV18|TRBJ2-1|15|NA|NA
CASSPLRGSYNEQFF
TGTGCCAGCTCACCACTCAGGGGCTCCTACAATGAGCAGTTCTTC
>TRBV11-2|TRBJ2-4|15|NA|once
CASRQVRDNGFFQYF
TGTGCCAGCAGACAAGTCCGGGACAATGGATTCTTTCAGTACTTC
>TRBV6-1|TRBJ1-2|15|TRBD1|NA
CASSEAQGAGYGYTF
TGTGCCAGCAGTGAAGCTCAGGGGGCCGGCTATGGCTACACCTTC
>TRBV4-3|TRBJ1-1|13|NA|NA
CASSQVRGTEAFF
TGCGCCAGCAGCCAAGTTAGGGGCACTGAAGCTTTCTTT
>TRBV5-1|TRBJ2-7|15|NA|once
CASSLGKSSSYEQYF
TGCGCCAGCAGCTTGGGTAAGTCGAGCTCCTACGAGCAGTACTTC
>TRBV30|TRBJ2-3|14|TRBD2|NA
CAWSSGASTDTQYF
TGTGCCTGGAGTAGCGGGGCAAGCACAGATACGCAGTATTTT
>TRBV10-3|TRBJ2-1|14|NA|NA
CAINPTGTYNEQFF
TGTGCCATCAATCCCACGGGGACCTACAATGAGCAGTTCTTC
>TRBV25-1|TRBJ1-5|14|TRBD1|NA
CASSESTGRQPQHF
TGTGCCAGCAGTGAATCGACAGGGCGGCAGCCCCAGCATTTT